This TCR beta chain was found in a study of T cells in Graves' hyperthyroidism and ophthalmopathy. Study-level results: By a 13 V-J model, ophthalmopathy was set apart from stable hyperthyroidism. Most expanded thyroid clonotypes above 0.001 also appeared in blood.

From germline, CDR1 is LGHNT and CDR2 FRNRAP. Trimming left V 10 bases short and J 2 bases short, with 16 bases between. This CDR3 has 14 residues. TCR beta CDR3 regions were amplified from RNA transcripts. HTBI primers were the set used in a first-round RT-PCR of the TCR CDR3. MiXCR was run by TCRdb on the multiplex PCR reads, yielding one entry per CDR3 protein. In the table there are 500,000 to 600,000 distinct CDR3 sequences, just over 45% of which are singletons. Regarding this clonotype: The antigen remains unidentified.

Stable hyperthyroidism: no ophthalmopathy progression over 18 months of follow-up. In making diagnoses, clinical symptoms, serum thyroxine and TRAb, thyroid ultrasound and orbital computed tomography were all used. The specimen sequenced was peripheral blood or thyroid tissue (not recorded which). The V gene is TRBV12-5, the J gene TRBJ2-3, with a possible D match to TRBD2 (5 bases). The receptor's source is a woman younger than 30 with Graves' hyperthyroidism. The CDR3 DNA is TGTGCTACCTCCTGGGCTAGCTCCACAGATACGCAGTATTTT. Translated: CATSWASSTDTQYF.